This TCR beta chain was retrieved from a study of OX40 agonist ivuxolimab in advanced cancers. Broader study findings: Clonal expansion in partial responders at 0.1-3.0 mg/kg ranked among the lowest. The study found that CD8+ T cells averaged more expanded clones than CD4+.

Trimming removed 0 bases at V and 7 bases at J, with 9 bases between. The CDR3 sequence is 12 residues long. CDR1 and CDR2 (germline): GTSNPN, SVGIG (reference sequence). The data were produced by immunoSEQ multiplex PCR, yet TCRdb's version contains in-frame clones alone and is incomplete. The table shows about 64,000 clones, with about four fifths occurring only once. This clone has more than one count but fewer than ten. Its antigen remains unidentified. The starting material was CD4+ or CD8+ T cells sorted from blood, obtained in a trial of the OX40 agonist ivuxolimab. V gene TRBV30 combines with J gene TRBJ1-1, with D perhaps matching TRBD1 (6 bases). The receptor's source is an adult with an advanced solid tumor such as melanoma, head and neck, liver or kidney cancer. CDR3 DNA: TGTGCCTGGAGTGTACCAGGGGATGAAGCTTTCTTT. This encodes CAWSVPGDEAFF.